One sample yielded the 23 T cell receptor beta chains listed below, sequenced in a study of blood T cell repertoires in COVID-19 (TCRdb year 2020). To prepare the library, the immunoSEQ multiplex PCR assay was applied. TCRdb re-hosts the immuneACCESS table, in-frame sequences only. Its copies lack some clones; in the studies checked, an unresolved V gene accounts for under half of them, and the cause for the rest is not known. The sample includes approximately 300,000 clones, with around 89% observed a single time. Of the sample, about 4.2% falls within the top ten clones. Sequencing was carried out using peripheral blood. These receptors originate from a man in his forties or fifties with acute or convalescent COVID-19.

This clone occurred a few times. The genes are TRBV3-1 (or the pseudogene TRBV3-2) and TRBJ2-1; D is uncertain. Trimming left V 3 bases short and J 7 bases short, with 10 bases between. Germline V lookup: CDR1 LGHDT, CDR2 YNNKEL (reference sequence). CDR3 length equals 13 residues. The CDR3 DNA sequence: TGTGCCAGCAGCCAGGCAACATCGAATGAGCAGTTCTTC. Amino acids: CASSQATSNEQFF.

This chain joins TRBV27 and TRBJ2-7, with 10 bases aligning to TRBD1. The trim removed 0 bases at V and 5 bases at J, leaving 4 bases unmatched. Germline V gives CDR1 MNHEY, CDR2 SMNVEV (reference sequence). The CDR3 has 15 amino acids. This CDR3 reads CASSLSGDRGHEQYF. As DNA, the CDR3 is TGTGCCAGCAGTTTATCGGGGGACAGGGGACACGAGCAGTACTTC.

The sample holds a few counts of this clone. The genes are TRBV6-5 and TRBJ2-7, with 7 bases aligning to TRBD1. The CDR3 totals 14 residues. CDR1 MNHEY and CDR2 SVGAGI come from the germline V gene. Trimming cost V 10 bases and J 0 bases; bases outside gene matches: 9. For the CDR3, the DNA is TGTGCCATCCTCAAGTGGGACAGCTCCTACGAGCAGTACTTC. Protein sequence: CAILKWDSSYEQYF.

The chain is built from TRBV7-2 and TRBJ2-1; D is unresolved. Deletions cut 3 bases from V and 6 bases from J, with 12 bases between. The CDR3 is made up of 14 amino acids. CDR1 and CDR2 (germline): SGHTA, FQGNSA. The CDR3 sequence is CASSFNSVFNEQFF. The CDR3, as DNA: TGTGCCAGCAGCTTTAATTCAGTTTTCAATGAGCAGTTCTTC.

This chain connects TRBV27 to TRBJ1-1; a possible D gene is TRBD1 (5 bases). Germline V gene lookup returns CDR1 MNHEY and CDR2 SMNVEV (reference sequence). Trimming took 1 base from V and 7 from J, leaving 22 bases between them. This CDR3 region has 17 residues. The DNA for the CDR3 is TGTGCCAGCAGTTTATTATTGGGGCAGGGAAAAAGTGGTGAAGCTTTCTTT. Translation gives CASSLLLGQGKSGEAFF.

This clone has a single count. The chain couples TRBV5-1 to TRBJ2-7, with 7 bases aligning to TRBD1. The germline gives CDR1 SGHRS, CDR2 YFSETQ. CDR3 size: 13 residues. The V and J ends lost 3 bases and 2 bases, in that order; junction bases with no gene match: 2. The CDR3 DNA follows: TGCGCCAGCAGCTCCGGGACAGCCTACGAGCAGTACTTC. Amino acids: CASSSGTAYEQYF.

This chain joins TRBV3-1 (or the pseudogene TRBV3-2) and TRBJ2-3; TRBD2 matches at 8 bases. The J segment lost 1 base and the V segment lost 0 bases, leaving 6 bases of the junction unmatched. The CDR3 totals 17 residues. Germline V gene sequence: CDR1 LGHDT, CDR2 YNNKEL (reference sequence). CDR3 sequence reads: CASSQDRRRGGTDTQYF. CDR3 nucleotide sequence: TGTGCCAGCAGCCAAGATCGGAGGCGGGGGGGCACAGATACGCAGTATTTT.

CDR3 region: CASSPHENTNTGELFF. CDR3 sequence (DNA): TGTGCCAGCAGCCCCCATGAGAATACGAACACCGGGGAGCTGTTTTTT. The chain has TRBV6-6 and TRBJ2-2, with D uncertain. The V gene's germline CDR1 is MNHNY and CDR2 SVGAGI (reference sequence). The CDR3 is 16 residues long. The V end was cut by 6 bases, the J end by 0 bases, with 14 bases between.

The chain links TRBV18 to TRBJ1-2; 7 nucleotides match TRBD1. CDR3 size: 13 residues. Losses at the gene ends were 2 bases for V and 6 bases for J; bases not matched to a gene: 3. Germline CDR1 reads KGHSH; CDR2 reads LQKENI. CDR3 nucleotides: TGTGCCAGCTCACCAAAAGGGGGCCATGGCTACACCTTC. Translated, it gives CASSPKGGHGYTF.

The rearrangement uses TRBV5-1 and TRBJ1-5; unclear D gene. The germline V gene encodes CDR1 SGHRS and CDR2 YFSETQ. Trimming took 4 bases from V and 5 from J, leaving 16 bases between them. The CDR3 totals 15 residues. The CDR3 sequence: CASSPEGETYQPQHF. CDR3 DNA: TGCGCCAGCAGCCCCGAGGGAGAAACCTATCAGCCCCAGCATTTT.

The chain couples TRBV27 to TRBJ2-3; the D is unclear. Per germline, CDR1 MNHEY and CDR2 SMNVEV (reference sequence). V lost 2 bases and J 3 bases, leaving 6 bases between the germline ends. CDR3 size: 13 residues. The CDR3 nucleotides read TGTGCCAGCAGTTTAAAGAGTACAGATACGCAGTATTTT. Protein product: CASSLKSTDTQYF.

The V gene is TRBV24-1, the J gene TRBJ2-7; 11 bases are a match to TRBD1. The V segment lost 7 bases and the J segment 5 bases; nucleotides outside the gene matches: 3. The CDR3 contains 13 residues. CDR1 is KGHDR and CDR2 is SFDVKD in the germline V gene. The CDR3 protein is CATRGQGVDEQYF. The CDR3 DNA is TGTGCCACCAGGGGACAGGGGGTAGACGAGCAGTACTTC.

This chain uses TRBV6-1 with TRBJ2-3, with TRBD1 as a possible D gene (6 bases). Germline V gene lookup returns CDR1 MNHNS and CDR2 SASEGT. Trimming cost V 0 bases and J 5 bases, with 9 bases left between them. The CDR3 totals 14 residues. The CDR3 bases are TGTGCCAGCAGTGAAGCAGGGGGAGAAGATACGCAGTATTTT. Encoded protein: CASSEAGGEDTQYF.

The chain links TRBV5-1 to TRBJ2-7; perhaps TRBD1 as D (6 bases). The CDR3 extends over 14 amino acids. Per germline, CDR1 SGHRS and CDR2 YFSETQ. The V end lost 0 bases, the J end lost 1 base, and 8 bases lay between the germline ends. In nucleotides, the CDR3 is TGCGCCAGCAGCTTGGGCGGACAGTCCTACGAGCAGTACTTC. It encodes CASSLGGQSYEQYF. Full variable domain (rest looked up from reference TRBV5-1 and TRBJ2-7): KAGVTQTPRYLIKTRGQQVTLSCSPISGHRSVSWYQQTPGQGLQFLFEYFSETQRNKGNFPGRFSGRQFSNSRSEMNVSTLELGDSALYLCASSLGGQSYEQYFGPGTRLTVT.

The chain uses TRBV19 and TRBJ1-2; D gene unclear. Germline CDR1 reads LNHDA; CDR2 reads SQIVND (reference sequence). Trimming removed 2 bases from V and 3 bases from J, with 13 bases in between. The CDR3 spans 15 residues. The CDR3 reads CASSIRAARDYGYTF. CDR3 in DNA: TGTGCCAGTAGTATACGTGCAGCGAGGGACTATGGCTACACCTTC. Full variable domain (missing parts from reference TRBV19 and TRBJ1-2): DGGITQSPKYLFRKEGQNVTLSCEQNLNHDAMYWYRQDPGQGLRLIYYSQIVNDFQKGDIAEGYSVSREKKESFPLTVTSAQKNPTAFYLCASSIRAARDYGYTFGSGTRLTVV.

The chain links TRBV14 to TRBJ1-2; TRBD1 is a possible D gene (5 bases). The CDR3 is made up of 14 amino acids. V lost 1 base and J lost 4, with 10 bases in between. Per the germline V gene, CDR1 is SGHDN and CDR2 is FVKESK. The CDR3 nucleotides are TGTGCCAGCAGCCAAGCGCAGGGTGGCTATGGCTACACCTTC. This sequence encodes CASSQAQGGYGYTF. The full variable domain, rest sourced from reference TRBV14 and TRBJ1-2, is EAGVTQFPSHSVIEKGQTVTLRCDPISGHDNLYWYRRVMGKEIKFLLHFVKESKQDESGMPNNRFLAERTGGTYSTLKVQPAELEDSGVYFCASSQAQGGYGYTFGSGTRLTVV.

V usage is TRBV7-2 and J usage is TRBJ2-3; tentatively, D is TRBD2 (5 bases). The V gene's germline CDR1 is SGHTA and CDR2 FQGNSA. CDR3 length: 15 amino acids. V was cut by 2 bases and J by 4 bases, with 13 bases left in between. The CDR3 sequence is CASSLFGELSDTQYF. In DNA, the CDR3 is TGTGCCAGCAGCTTATTCGGGGAATTGTCAGATACGCAGTATTTT.

This chain connects TRBV27 to TRBJ1-1; D may be TRBD1 (5 bases). V shed 2 bases and J shed 3 bases, with 7 bases lying between them. The germline V gene has CDR1 MNHEY and CDR2 SMNVEV (reference sequence). The length of the CDR3 is 13 residues. The CDR3 coding sequence is TGTGCCAGCAGTTTAAAGACAGACACTGAAGCTTTCTTT. It yields the protein CASSLKTDTEAFF.

The chain links TRBV6-5 to TRBJ1-6, with D maybe TRBD1 (6 bases). From germline, CDR1 is MNHEY and CDR2 SVGAGI. V was shortened by 6 bases and J by 5 bases, with 11 bases between the two germline ends. The CDR3 consists of 14 residues. The CDR3, as DNA: TGTGCCAGCAGGGGGGCCGGGAATAATTCACCCCTCCACTTT. The encoded protein is CASRGAGNNSPLHF.

This clone was picked up a small number of times. The rearrangement joins TRBV14 to TRBJ2-6; possibly TRBD2 for D (5 bases). This CDR3 has 14 amino acids. The germline V and J ends were trimmed by 4 bases and 1 base, with 5 bases remaining between them. The V gene's germline CDR1 is SGHDN and CDR2 FVKESK. CDR3 residues: CASSRGSGANVLTF. CDR3 DNA: TGTGCCAGCAGCCGCGGGTCTGGGGCCAACGTCCTGACTTTC.

The chain links TRBV7-3 to TRBJ2-7; a possible D gene is TRBD1 (6 bases). V was trimmed by 2 bases and J by 5 bases, leaving 10 bases between them. Germline V lookup: CDR1 SGHTA, CDR2 FQGTGA. The CDR3 runs to 13 residues. CDR3 in amino acids: CASSLGGWNEQYF. The CDR3 DNA is TGTGCCAGCAGCTTAGGGGGCTGGAACGAGCAGTACTTC. Combining the CDR3 with reference TRBV7-3 and TRBJ2-7 gives the whole variable domain GAGVSQTPSNKVTEKGKYVELRCDPISGHTALYWYRQSLGQGPEFLIYFQGTGAADDSGLPNDRFFAVRPEGSVSTLKIQRTERGDSAVYLCASSLGGWNEQYFGPGTRLTVT.

The V call is TRBV19, the J call TRBJ1-2, with D possibly being TRBD1 (5 bases). The CDR3 consists of 13 residues. CDR1 is LNHDA and CDR2 is SQIVND in the germline V gene (reference sequence). V lost 3 bases to trimming and J lost 8 bases, with 13 bases between them. The DNA of the CDR3 is TGTGCCAGTAGTATGAGAAGGGGTTGGGGCTACACCTTC. Translating it yields CASSMRRGWGYTF.

The chain couples TRBV11-2 to TRBJ2-1, with D maybe TRBD2 (5 bases). V was clipped by 10 bases and J by 8 bases, with 12 bases between them. The CDR3 has 11 amino acids. CDR1 SGHAT and CDR2 FQNNGV come from the germline V gene. CDR3 in DNA: TGTGCCACCGGGATTGGAGATGAGCAGTTCTTC. Residues: CATGIGDEQFF.